The 18 T cell receptor beta chains below were found in one sample sequenced in a study of cytomegalovirus exposure and HLA in healthy donors. Primers included in the PCR were 60 Vbeta and 13 Jbeta primers. Measured with immunoSEQ multiplex PCR; TCRdb has only the in-frame clones, and not every one. The table shows under 200,000 clones, with about two thirds occurring only once. The specimen sequenced was PBMCs. The receptors derive from a woman aged 18-35 years in good health and CMV-seropositive.

The chain is built from TRBV7-3 and TRBJ2-5; possibly TRBD2 for D (5 bases). This CDR3 contains 14 residues. The V and J ends lost 5 bases and 4 bases respectively, with 14 bases between them. The V gene's germline CDR1 is SGHTA and CDR2 FQGTGA. The CDR3 loop reads CASSPGLAGETQYF. DNA of the CDR3: TGTGCCAGCAGCCCGGGGTTGGCCGGAGAGACCCAGTACTTC.

This chain connects TRBV18 to TRBJ2-1; 7 nucleotides line up with TRBD1. Germline lookup yields CDR1 KGHSH and CDR2 LQKENI. The CDR3 runs to 16 residues. V was clipped by 3 bases and J by 5 bases; unmatched bases: 10. Here the CDR3 DNA reads TGTGCCAGCTCACCGTCCGGACAGGACGGGAACAATGAGCAGTTCTTC. Translation gives CASSPSGQDGNNEQFF.

The chain employs TRBV19 and TRBJ1-4; no firm D call. Per germline, CDR1 LNHDA and CDR2 SQIVND (reference sequence). The CDR3 extends over 15 amino acids. Trimming removed 3 bases from V and 0 bases from J, with 8 bases in between. The CDR3 here is CASSMDGATNEKLFF. CDR3 DNA sequence: TGTGCCAGTAGTATGGACGGGGCAACTAATGAAAAACTGTTTTTT.

This chain joins TRBV28 and TRBJ1-3; 7 bases line up with TRBD1. The CDR3 has 16 amino acids. V shed 7 bases, J shed 2 bases, and the junction held 11 bases outside the gene matches. Per germline, CDR1 MDHEN and CDR2 SYDVKM. The CDR3 nucleotides are TGTGCCAGCACCCCGGGGGGGGACAGCGCTGGAAACACCATATATTTT. Protein sequence: CASTPGGDSAGNTIYF.

The rearrangement links TRBV10-1 to TRBJ1-1, with unresolved D. The CDR3 is 13 residues long. Trimming cost V 2 bases and J 2 bases, with 6 bases left between them. Germline V CDR1 and CDR2: WNHNN, SYGVQD (reference sequence). The CDR3, as DNA: TGCGCCAGCAGTGAGCAGGAAAACACTGAAGCTTTCTTT. This encodes CASSEQENTEAFF.

The chain combines TRBV18 with TRBJ2-7, with D perhaps matching TRBD1 (5 bases). This CDR3 is 16 amino acids long. CDR1 and CDR2 (germline): KGHSH, LQKENI. V lost 3 bases, J lost 0 bases, and 15 bases lay in between. The CDR3 protein is CASSPEGVGSSYEQYF. CDR3 DNA: TGTGCCAGCTCACCTGAAGGGGTCGGTAGCTCCTACGAGCAGTACTTC.

The rearrangement joins TRBV6-6 to TRBJ2-3; D is unresolved. V lost 0 bases and J lost 6, with 7 bases in between. This CDR3 comprises 13 residues. The germline gives CDR1 MNHNY, CDR2 SVGAGI (reference sequence). The CDR3 sequence: CASSYSSYDTQYF. The CDR3 DNA follows: TGTGCCAGCAGTTACTCGTCCTACGATACGCAGTATTTT.

This chain uses TRBV2 with TRBJ1-2; 8 nucleotides agree with TRBD1. V lost 5 bases, J lost 4 bases, and 3 bases stayed unmatched. Germline V gene data show CDR1 as SNHLY and CDR2 as FYNNEI. The CDR3 runs to 13 residues. The CDR3 is CASSPGTGYGYTF. The CDR3, as DNA: TGTGCCAGCAGTCCCGGGACAGGCTATGGCTACACCTTC.

CDR3 protein: CASSFRQGVGNTIYF. The CDR3 nucleotides are TGTGCCAGCAGTTTTCGGCAGGGGGTTGGAAACACCATATATTTT. V is TRBV6-6 and J is TRBJ1-3; TRBD1 agrees at 7 bases. This CDR3 region has 15 residues. Germline assignment: CDR1 MNHNY and CDR2 SVGAGI (reference sequence). The J segment lost 3 bases and the V segment lost 4 bases, leaving 6 bases of the junction unmatched.

V gene TRBV5-8 combines with J gene TRBJ1-2; D remains unclear. V lost 0 bases to trimming and J lost 4 bases, with 13 bases between them. CDR1 is SGHTS, CDR2 YDEGEE, per germline. This CDR3 spans 15 amino acids. This CDR3 reads CASSLEVRRSYGYTF. The CDR3 bases are TGTGCCAGCAGCTTGGAAGTCAGGCGATCCTATGGCTACACCTTC. Combining the CDR3 with reference TRBV5-8 and TRBJ1-2 gives the whole variable domain EAGVTQSPTHLIKTRGQQATLRCSPISGHTSVYWYQQALGLGLQFLLWYDEGEERNRGNFPPRFSGRQFPNYSSELNVNALELEDSALYLCASSLEVRRSYGYTFGSGTRLTVV.

V and J are TRBV10-3 and TRBJ1-1; D gene ambiguous. Germline V gene data show CDR1 as ENHRY and CDR2 as SYGVKD. Trimming stripped 7 bases from V and 0 bases from J, with 6 bases between. CDR3 length: 12 amino acids. In DNA, the CDR3 is TGTGCCATCAAAGAGGTGAACACTGAAGCTTTCTTT. Translated: CAIKEVNTEAFF.

This clone was recorded once. V usage is TRBV2 and J usage is TRBJ1-2; no clear D gene. Germline loops: CDR1 SNHLY, CDR2 FYNNEI. The CDR3 has 13 amino acids. V was trimmed by 3 bases and J by 3 bases, leaving 8 bases between them. For the CDR3, the DNA is TGTGCCAGCAGTGATTACAATTACTATGGCTACACCTTC. Translated, it gives CASSDYNYYGYTF.

The chain combines TRBV4-2 with TRBJ1-3, with 8 bases fitting TRBD1. This CDR3 has 17 amino acids. Germline CDR1 LGHNA, CDR2 YNFKEQ. V was clipped by 1 base and J by 7 bases; unmatched bases: 12. CDR3 coding DNA: TGTGCCAGCAGCCAAGGGGTAACGACAGGGGTGAGGAACACCATATATTTT. Residues: CASSQGVTTGVRNTIYF.

This sequence joins TRBV4-3 and TRBJ1-5; 7 nucleotides align to TRBD1. The CDR3 totals 16 residues. Germline CDR1 and CDR2: LGHNA and YSLEER. V dropped 0 bases and J dropped 5; count of bases not matched to a gene: 7. CDR3 bases: TGCGCCAGCAGCCAAGATAAGGGCAGGGGGGATCAGCCCCAGCATTTT. Translation: CASSQDKGRGDQPQHF.

The rearrangement joins TRBV5-4 to TRBJ2-1; 7 bases match TRBD2. The junction had 11 bases not matched to a gene; V was cut back by 5 bases and J by 6 bases. The CDR3 sequence is 15 residues long. Germline loops: CDR1 SGHNT, CDR2 YYREEE (reference sequence). The CDR3 DNA follows: TGTGCCAGCAGAACGGGGGGACCCCTCCCCAATGAGCAGTTCTTC. Amino acids: CASRTGGPLPNEQFF.

This CDR3 reads CASEGRGGTPYEQYF. CDR3 in DNA: TGTGCCAGCGAGGGTCGAGGCGGGACCCCCTACGAGCAGTACTTC. V and J are TRBV6-5 and TRBJ2-7; tentatively, D is TRBD2 (6 bases). The V and J ends lost 8 bases and 2 bases respectively, with 19 bases between them. Germline loops: CDR1 MNHEY, CDR2 SVGAGI. The CDR3 sequence is 15 residues long.

The chain has TRBV7-2 and TRBJ1-2, with D unresolved. Trimming left V 6 bases short and J 4 bases short, with 12 bases between. CDR1 is SGHTA, CDR2 FQGNSA, per germline. This CDR3 is built from 13 residues. The CDR3 here is CASRAAALYGYTF. The CDR3 DNA reads TGTGCCAGCAGAGCGGCGGCCCTCTATGGCTACACCTTC.

The CDR3 nucleotides are TGTGCCAGCAGGACAGGTTTGACTAATGAAAAACTGTTTTTT. This gives the protein CASRTGLTNEKLFF. V usage is TRBV6-1 and J usage is TRBJ1-4, with a possible D match to TRBD1 (6 bases). Germline V CDR1 and CDR2: MNHNS, SASEGT. V was clipped by 6 bases and J by 2 bases, with 10 bases between them. The CDR3 covers 14 residues.